This T cell receptor beta chain was identified in a study of cytomegalovirus exposure and HLA in healthy donors. The protocol was immunoSEQ multiplex PCR, while the TCRdb copy is restricted to in-frame clones and leaves out a portion. The sample has 150,000 to 200,000 clones, roughly 84% seen once; the top ten hold roughly 10%. The CDR3 covers 12 residues. J was trimmed by 11 bases and V by 3 bases; bases with no gene match: 3. The germline CDR1 and CDR2 sequences are LGHNA and YSLEER. The receptor's source is a man aged 25-45 years in good health and CMV-seropositive. Sequencing was done on a sample of PBMCs. The gene calls are TRBV4-3 and TRBJ1-1; 10 bases are shared with TRBD1. CDR3: CASSHGTGVAFF. CDR3 bases: TGCGCCAGCAGCCACGGGACAGGGGTTGCTTTCTTT.